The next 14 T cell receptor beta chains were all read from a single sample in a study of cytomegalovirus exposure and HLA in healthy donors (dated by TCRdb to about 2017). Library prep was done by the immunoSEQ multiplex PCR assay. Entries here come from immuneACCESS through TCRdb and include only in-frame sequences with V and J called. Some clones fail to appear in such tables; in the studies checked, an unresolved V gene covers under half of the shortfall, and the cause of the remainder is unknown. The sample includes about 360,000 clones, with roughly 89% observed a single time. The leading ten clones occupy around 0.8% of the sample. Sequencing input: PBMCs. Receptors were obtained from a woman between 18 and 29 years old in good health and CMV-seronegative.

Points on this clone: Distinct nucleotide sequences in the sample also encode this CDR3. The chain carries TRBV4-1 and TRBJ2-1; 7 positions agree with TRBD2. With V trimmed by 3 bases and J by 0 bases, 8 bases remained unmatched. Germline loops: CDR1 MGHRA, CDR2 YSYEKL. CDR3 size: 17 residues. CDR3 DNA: TGCGCCAGCAGCCAGGGGCTAGCGGCCAGCTCCTACAATGAGCAGTTCTTC. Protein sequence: CASSQGLAASSYNEQFF.

CDR3 nucleotide sequence: TGTGCCAGCAGTTTACGCCCCCAGAAAAAACTGTTTTTT. This translates into CASSLRPQKKLFF. The J gene is TRBJ1-4, the V gene TRBV28; the D is unclear. CDR1 is MDHEN and CDR2 is SYDVKM in the germline V gene. V was shortened by 2 bases and J by 9 bases, with 10 bases between the two germline ends. The CDR3 covers 13 residues.

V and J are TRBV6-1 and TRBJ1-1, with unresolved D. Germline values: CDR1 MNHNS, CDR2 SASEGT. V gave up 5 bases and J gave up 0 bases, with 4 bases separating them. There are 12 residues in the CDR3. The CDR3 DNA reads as TGTGCCAGCAGTATCATGAACACTGAAGCTTTCTTT. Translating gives CASSIMNTEAFF.

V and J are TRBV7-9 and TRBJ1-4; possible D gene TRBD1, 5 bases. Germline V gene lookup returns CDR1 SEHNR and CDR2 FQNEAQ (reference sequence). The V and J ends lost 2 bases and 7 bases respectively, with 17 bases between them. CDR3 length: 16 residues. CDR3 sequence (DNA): TGTGCCAGCAGCTTATTAAGAACAGGTACCCGTGAAAAACTGTTTTTT. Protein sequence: CASSLLRTGTREKLFF.

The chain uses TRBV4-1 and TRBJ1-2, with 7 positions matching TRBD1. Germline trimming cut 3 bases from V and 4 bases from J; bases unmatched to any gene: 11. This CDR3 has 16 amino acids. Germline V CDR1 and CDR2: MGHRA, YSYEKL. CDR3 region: CASSQPGEAGGYGYTF. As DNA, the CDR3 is TGCGCCAGCAGCCAGCCAGGGGAGGCAGGGGGCTATGGCTACACCTTC.

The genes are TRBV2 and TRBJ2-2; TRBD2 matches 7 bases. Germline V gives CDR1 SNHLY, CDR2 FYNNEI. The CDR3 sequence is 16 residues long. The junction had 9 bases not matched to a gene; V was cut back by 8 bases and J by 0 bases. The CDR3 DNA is TGTGCCAGCGCCGAGGGAGGGATCCCGAACACCGGGGAGCTGTTTTTT. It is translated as CASAEGGIPNTGELFF.

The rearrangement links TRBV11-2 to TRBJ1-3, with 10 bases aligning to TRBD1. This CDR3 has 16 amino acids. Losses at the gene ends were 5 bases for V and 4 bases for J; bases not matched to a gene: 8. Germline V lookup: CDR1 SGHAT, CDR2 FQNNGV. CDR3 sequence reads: CASSETGGVVGNTIYF. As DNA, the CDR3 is TGTGCCAGCAGCGAGACAGGGGGCGTCGTAGGAAACACCATATATTTT.

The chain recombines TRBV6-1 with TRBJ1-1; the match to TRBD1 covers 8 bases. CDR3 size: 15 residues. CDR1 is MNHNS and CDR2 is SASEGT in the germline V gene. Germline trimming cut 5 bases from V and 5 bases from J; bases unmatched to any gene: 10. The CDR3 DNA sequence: TGTGCCAGCAGTTTTTTTGGACAGGGTGGGACTGAAGCTTTCTTT. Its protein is CASSFFGQGGTEAFF.

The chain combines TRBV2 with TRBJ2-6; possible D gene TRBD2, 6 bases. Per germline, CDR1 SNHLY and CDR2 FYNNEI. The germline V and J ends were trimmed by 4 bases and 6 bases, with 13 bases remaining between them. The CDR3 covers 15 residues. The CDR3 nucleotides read TGTGCCAGCAGTGTGGAGGGCATCCCGGCCAACGTCCTGACTTTC. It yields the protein CASSVEGIPANVLTF.

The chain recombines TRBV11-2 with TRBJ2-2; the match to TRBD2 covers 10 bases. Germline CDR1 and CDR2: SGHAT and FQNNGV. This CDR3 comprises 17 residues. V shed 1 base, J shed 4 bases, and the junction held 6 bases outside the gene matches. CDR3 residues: CASSLVPSGRSTGELFF. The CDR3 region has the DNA TGTGCCAGCAGCTTAGTTCCTAGCGGGAGATCCACCGGGGAGCTGTTTTTT.

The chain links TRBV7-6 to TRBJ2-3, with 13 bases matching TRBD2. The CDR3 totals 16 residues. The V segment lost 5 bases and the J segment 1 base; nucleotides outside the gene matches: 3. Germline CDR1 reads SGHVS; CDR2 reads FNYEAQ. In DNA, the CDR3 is TGTGCCAGCAGCACTGGACTAGCGGGGGGCACAGATACGCAGTATTTT. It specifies CASSTGLAGGTDTQYF.

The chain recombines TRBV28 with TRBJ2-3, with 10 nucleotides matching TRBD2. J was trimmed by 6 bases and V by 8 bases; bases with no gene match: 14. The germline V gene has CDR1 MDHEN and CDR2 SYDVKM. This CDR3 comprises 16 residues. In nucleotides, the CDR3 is TGTGCCAGCGACCCGGGGACTAGCGCCTGGACTGATACGCAGTATTTT. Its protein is CASDPGTSAWTDTQYF.

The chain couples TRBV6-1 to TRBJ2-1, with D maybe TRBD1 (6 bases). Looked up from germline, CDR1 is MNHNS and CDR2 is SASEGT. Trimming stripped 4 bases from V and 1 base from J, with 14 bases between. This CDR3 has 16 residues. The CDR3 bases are TGTGCCAGCAGTGGACTTGGACAGCTTTCCTACAATGAGCAGTTCTTC. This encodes CASSGLGQLSYNEQFF.

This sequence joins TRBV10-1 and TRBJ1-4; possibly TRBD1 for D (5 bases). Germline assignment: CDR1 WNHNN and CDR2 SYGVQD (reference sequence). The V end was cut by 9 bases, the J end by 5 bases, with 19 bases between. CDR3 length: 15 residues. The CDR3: CASCLQGGLNEKLFF. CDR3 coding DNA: TGCGCCAGTTGCCTTCAGGGAGGGCTCAATGAAAAACTGTTTTTT.